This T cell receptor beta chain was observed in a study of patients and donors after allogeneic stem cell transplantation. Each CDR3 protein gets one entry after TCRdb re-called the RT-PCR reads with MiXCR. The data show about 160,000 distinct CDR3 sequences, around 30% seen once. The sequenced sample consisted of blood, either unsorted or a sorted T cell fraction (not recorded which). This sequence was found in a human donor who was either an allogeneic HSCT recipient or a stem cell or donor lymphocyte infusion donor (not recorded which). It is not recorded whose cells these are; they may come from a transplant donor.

The CDR3 coding sequence is TGCAGTGCTAGGAGGACGAAGCAAGAGACCCAGTACTTC. Amino acid sequence: CSARRTKQETQYF. The gene calls are TRBV20-1 and TRBJ2-5; D remains ambiguous. V was cut by 3 bases and J by 2 bases, with 10 bases left in between. This CDR3 has 13 residues. Looked up from germline, CDR1 is DFQATT and CDR2 is SNEGSKA (reference sequence).